The 27 T cell receptor beta chains below come from one sample, sequenced in a study of T cell responses to AZD1222 COVID-19 vaccine. TCRdb's copy holds only in-frame clones and misses some; the assay was immunoSEQ multiplex PCR. The sample lists about 140,000 clones, 92% seen once, with 4% to 5.5% in the top ten. Sequenced material: peripheral blood, taken on day 0 of AZD1222 vaccination. These receptors were collected from an adult in good health.

This clone is a singleton in its sample. The chain has TRBV6-5 and TRBJ1-1; a possible D gene is TRBD1 (5 bases). Trimming left V 0 bases short and J 5 bases short, with 10 bases between. The germline gives CDR1 MNHEY, CDR2 SVGAGI. This CDR3 has 14 residues. CDR3 bases: TGTGCCAGCAGTTACTCGAGGGAGGGGACTGAAGCTTTCTTT. It yields the protein CASSYSREGTEAFF.

The J gene is TRBJ2-2, the V gene TRBV7-2; tentatively, D is TRBD2 (5 bases). Germline-derived CDR1 and CDR2 are SGHTA and FQGNSA. With 1 base removed from V and 1 base from J, the gap between germline ends came to 7 bases. The CDR3 spans 15 residues. As DNA, the CDR3 is TGTGCCAGCAGCTTAGGCGGACTGAACACCGGGGAGCTGTTTTTT. Translation gives CASSLGGLNTGELFF.

The CDR3 loop is CASSLHQGAEQFF. In DNA form, the CDR3 reads TGTGCCAGCAGTTTACACCAGGGTGCTGAGCAGTTCTTC. The chain couples TRBV7-2 to TRBJ2-1, with a tentative D call TRBD1 (5 bases). This CDR3 has 13 amino acids. CDR1 is SGHTA, CDR2 FQGNSA, per germline. Trimming stripped 6 bases from V and 9 bases from J, with 15 bases between.

The rearrangement joins TRBV14 to TRBJ1-1; D uncertain. V dropped 3 bases and J dropped 2 bases, with 7 bases sitting between them. This CDR3 region has 13 residues. Germline CDR1 reads SGHDN; CDR2 reads FVKESK. The CDR3 DNA reads TGTGCCAGCAGCCAGCAGCTAAACACTGAAGCTTTCTTT. Translating gives CASSQQLNTEAFF.

This chain connects TRBV10-3 to TRBJ2-1, with D perhaps being TRBD1 or TRBD2 (5 bases each). The V end lost 9 bases, the J end lost 9 bases, and 24 bases lay between the germline ends. CDR3 length: 15 amino acids. CDR1 and CDR2 (germline): ENHRY, SYGVKD. The CDR3 DNA reads TGTGCCATAAAAAATCCGGGACCCCTCAGTGGTGAGCAGTTCTTC. The encoded protein is CAIKNPGPLSGEQFF.

The chain has TRBV30 and TRBJ1-4; perhaps TRBD1 as D (6 bases). The CDR3 consists of 19 residues. Trimming pared 4 bases from V and 0 bases from J, leaving 24 bases between. The germline V gene has CDR1 GTSNPN and CDR2 SVGIG (reference sequence). This CDR3 is CAWNWGYRAPFATNEKLFF. The CDR3 region has the DNA TGTGCCTGGAATTGGGGGTACAGGGCACCCTTTGCAACTAATGAAAAACTGTTTTTT.

The chain links TRBV6-5 to TRBJ2-1; D uncertain. CDR1 and CDR2 (germline): MNHEY, SVGAGI. The CDR3 covers 15 residues. V was trimmed by 6 bases and J by 0 bases, leaving 12 bases between them. This CDR3 is CASSPTVGSYNEQFF. The CDR3 DNA follows: TGTGCCAGCAGCCCCACAGTAGGCTCCTACAATGAGCAGTTCTTC.

The rearrangement joins TRBV28 to TRBJ1-1; D is possibly TRBD1 (6 bases). Per germline, CDR1 MDHEN and CDR2 SYDVKM. V was shortened by 3 bases and J by 1 base, with 12 bases between the two germline ends. This CDR3 has 15 amino acids. CDR3 DNA sequence: TGTGCCAGCAGTTTTTCTCCAGGGGCGAACACTGAAGCTTTCTTT. Encoded protein: CASSFSPGANTEAFF.

The chain recombines TRBV2 with TRBJ1-1, with 7 bases matching TRBD1. The CDR3 is made up of 16 amino acids. V was clipped by 2 bases and J by 0 bases; unmatched bases: 6. Looked up from germline, CDR1 is SNHLY and CDR2 is FYNNEI. CDR3 sequence reads: CASSEFGQALNTEAFF. The CDR3 DNA reads as TGTGCCAGCAGTGAATTCGGACAGGCCTTGAACACTGAAGCTTTCTTT. Based on the CDR3 plus reference TRBV2 and TRBJ1-1, the full variable domain is EPEVTQTPSHQVTQMGQEVILRCVPISNHLYFYWYRQILGQKVEFLVSFYNNEISEKSEIFDDQFSVERPDGSNFTLKIRSTKLEDSAMYFCASSEFGQALNTEAFFGQGTRLTVV.

The chain joins TRBV28 to TRBJ1-5, with a tentative D call TRBD1 (5 bases). Trimming removed 5 bases at V and 6 bases at J, with 17 bases between. Germline V gene sequence: CDR1 MDHEN, CDR2 SYDVKM. This CDR3 spans 15 amino acids. CDR3 sequence reads: CASSPGGASSQPQHF. For the CDR3, the DNA is TGTGCCAGCAGTCCCGGCGGGGCCTCAAGTCAGCCCCAGCATTTT.

The chain recombines TRBV7-8 with TRBJ1-3, with a weak D call TRBD1 (6 bases). Trimming pared 5 bases from V and 2 bases from J, leaving 16 bases between. CDR1 and CDR2 (germline): SGHVS, FQNEAQ. The CDR3 consists of 16 residues. CDR3 amino acids: CASSKDTGRPGNTIYF. For the CDR3, the DNA is TGTGCCAGCAGCAAAGACACAGGGCGACCTGGAAACACCATATATTTT.

The V gene is TRBV12-5, the J gene TRBJ2-1; TRBD2 aligns across 10 bases. The J segment lost 1 base and the V segment lost 5 bases, leaving 14 bases of the junction unmatched. The CDR3 is made up of 19 amino acids. CDR1 is LGHNT, CDR2 FRNRAP, per germline. The CDR3 region is CASGRGLAGEPGSYNEQFF. CDR3 in DNA: TGTGCTAGTGGTCGGGGGCTAGCGGGAGAGCCTGGTTCCTACAATGAGCAGTTCTTC.

The V gene is TRBV7-6, the J gene TRBJ1-1; D uncertain. This CDR3 is built from 13 residues. V was shortened by 3 bases and J by 0 bases, with 5 bases between the two germline ends. The germline CDR1 and CDR2 sequences are SGHVS and FNYEAQ. The CDR3 region has the DNA TGTGCCAGCAGCTTTGAGGTGAACACTGAAGCTTTCTTT. Residues: CASSFEVNTEAFF. Complete variable domain (other parts from reference TRBV7-6 and TRBJ1-1): GAGVSQSPRYKVTKRGQDVALRCDPISGHVSLYWYRQALGQGPEFLTYFNYEAQQDKSGLPNDRFSAERPEGSISTLTIQRTEQRDSAMYRCASSFEVNTEAFFGQGTRLTVV.

The V and J genes are TRBV2 and TRBJ1-1, with TRBD1 matching 7 bases. Germline V CDR1 and CDR2: SNHLY, FYNNEI. The ends lost 5 bases at V and 2 bases at J; junction bases unmatched: 5. The CDR3 sequence is 14 residues long. As DNA, the CDR3 is TGTGCCAGCAGTTCGCGACAGGGTAACACTGAAGCTTTCTTT. Amino acids: CASSSRQGNTEAFF.

The chain uses TRBV7-8 and TRBJ2-3, with D perhaps matching TRBD1 or TRBD2 (5 bases each). Germline V gives CDR1 SGHVS, CDR2 FQNEAQ. Trimming took 5 bases from V and 4 from J, leaving 22 bases between them. CDR3 size: 17 residues. The CDR3 here is CASSPRGPRQGADTQYF. DNA for the CDR3: TGTGCCAGCAGCCCTAGGGGACCCCGTCAAGGGGCAGATACGCAGTATTTT.

The chain employs TRBV5-1 and TRBJ2-7, with TRBD1 as a possible D gene (6 bases). From germline, CDR1 is SGHRS and CDR2 YFSETQ. Trimming removed 4 bases from V and 6 bases from J, with 14 bases in between. The CDR3 is made up of 13 amino acids. CDR3 region: CASSPEGEGEQYF. CDR3 bases: TGCGCCAGCAGCCCCGAGGGGGAAGGCGAGCAGTACTTC. The whole variable domain, remainder taken from reference TRBV5-1 and TRBJ2-7, is KAGVTQTPRYLIKTRGQQVTLSCSPISGHRSVSWYQQTPGQGLQFLFEYFSETQRNKGNFPGRFSGRQFSNSRSEMNVSTLELGDSALYLCASSPEGEGEQYFGPGTRLTVT.

This sequence joins TRBV6-2 or TRBV6-3 and TRBJ2-7; perhaps D is TRBD1 or TRBD2 (5 bases each). This CDR3 contains 14 residues. The germline CDR1 and CDR2 sequences are MNHEY and SVGEGT. With 6 bases removed from V and 2 bases from J, the gap between germline ends came to 14 bases. CDR3 bases: TGTGCCAGCAGCCCCCCCGGGGCCCCCTACGAGCAGTACTTC. Encoded protein: CASSPPGAPYEQYF.

The chain has TRBV7-9 and TRBJ2-5; D possibly matches TRBD1 or TRBD2 (5 bases each). This CDR3 region has 16 residues. Germline values: CDR1 SEHNR, CDR2 FQNEAQ (reference sequence). V was pared by 5 bases and J by 1 base, with 17 bases between. CDR3 sequence: CASSPGGGQPQETQYF. CDR3 nucleotide sequence: TGTGCCAGCAGCCCTGGGGGTGGGCAGCCCCAAGAGACCCAGTACTTC.

This chain links TRBV3-1 (or the pseudogene TRBV3-2) with TRBJ2-5; a possible D gene is TRBD2 (5 bases). Trimming removed 0 bases at V and 10 bases at J, with 9 bases between. Germline lookup yields CDR1 LGHDT and CDR2 YNNKEL (reference sequence). The CDR3 covers 12 residues. CDR3 loop: CASSQDIRGQYF. For the CDR3, the DNA is TGTGCCAGCAGCCAAGATATCCGGGGCCAGTACTTC.

V usage is TRBV7-8 and J usage is TRBJ1-1, with D unresolved. The CDR3 extends over 15 amino acids. The V gene's germline CDR1 is SGHVS and CDR2 FQNEAQ. The germline V and J ends were trimmed by 1 base and 1 base, with 10 bases remaining between them. In DNA form, the CDR3 reads TGTGCCAGCAGCTTAGGGCAGGTGGGGAACACTGAAGCTTTCTTT. The encoded protein is CASSLGQVGNTEAFF.

The V gene is TRBV11-3, the J gene TRBJ2-3; D not resolved. Germline V CDR1 and CDR2: SGHNT, YENEEA. The CDR3 spans 12 residues. V lost 5 bases to trimming and J lost 6 bases, with 9 bases between them. The DNA for the CDR3 is TGTGCCAGCAGCGCCGGACGGGATACGCAGTATTTT. Translating it yields CASSAGRDTQYF.

This clone showed up just once. The V call is TRBV7-2, the J call TRBJ2-7, with D tentatively TRBD1 (5 bases). The CDR3 sequence is 17 residues long. V lost 3 bases and J lost 7, with 25 bases in between. Germline V lookup: CDR1 SGHTA, CDR2 FQGNSA. This CDR3 is CASSFQVQGSGLREQYF. The DNA for the CDR3 is TGTGCCAGCAGCTTTCAAGTCCAGGGTTCGGGCTTGAGGGAGCAGTACTTC.

V and J are TRBV19 and TRBJ2-2; 8 bases are a match to TRBD1. The V gene end was trimmed by 3 bases and the J gene end by 9 bases; junction bases not matched to a gene: 6. The CDR3 is made up of 14 amino acids. Germline-derived CDR1 and CDR2 are LNHDA and SQIVND (reference sequence). Here the CDR3 reads CASSIGQGNWELFF. The CDR3 DNA sequence: TGTGCCAGTAGTATTGGACAGGGTAATTGGGAGCTGTTTTTT.

The V call is TRBV24-1, the J call TRBJ2-7; a possible D gene is TRBD1 (6 bases). Germline lookup yields CDR1 KGHDR and CDR2 SFDVKD. The CDR3 consists of 15 residues. V was trimmed by 0 bases and J by 6 bases, leaving 14 bases between them. CDR3: CATSDLRDNRGEQYF. CDR3 nucleotide sequence: TGTGCCACCAGTGATTTGCGGGACAACCGGGGCGAGCAGTACTTC.

In this sample, this clone turned up once. CDR3 coding DNA: TGTGCCAGCAGCCATTCAGACAGGGCGAACACTGAAGCTTTCTTT. Translated, it gives CASSHSDRANTEAFF. V is TRBV3-1 (or the pseudogene TRBV3-2) and J is TRBJ1-1; 7 nucleotides agree with TRBD1. Trimming removed 3 bases from V and 1 base from J; junction bases left unmatched: 5. Germline V gives CDR1 LGHDT, CDR2 YNNKEL (reference sequence). The CDR3 loop spans 15 amino acids.

The rearrangement links TRBV11-3 to TRBJ2-3; D remains ambiguous. With 1 base removed from V and 9 bases from J, the gap between germline ends came to 5 bases. CDR1 SGHNT and CDR2 YENEEA come from the germline V gene. This CDR3 spans 11 amino acids. Written as DNA, the CDR3 is TGTGCCAGCAGCTTAGGAGTAACGCAGTATTTT. Translation gives CASSLGVTQYF.

V usage is TRBV28 and J usage is TRBJ2-3; D unclear. This CDR3 spans 14 amino acids. Germline CDR1 is MDHEN and CDR2 is SYDVKM. V lost 2 bases to trimming and J lost 2 bases, with 8 bases between them. CDR3 in DNA: TGTGCCAGCAGTTTAGGTGGCTACACAGATACGCAGTATTTT. This translates into CASSLGGYTDTQYF.